The T cell receptor beta chain under discussion was sequenced for a study of early T cells in non-severe SARS-CoV-2 infection. General study findings and limits: The VDJdb matching leaned toward anti-spike CD8 responses and overlooked private and CD4 specificities.

In regard to this clonotype: Its antigen remains unknown.

Each single cDNA molecule received a unique molecular identifier. MiXCR, applied by TCRdb to the 5' RACE reads, yields one record per CDR3 protein. The sample yields around 45,000 distinct CDR3 sequences, less than 8.5% seen once. The CDR3 sequence is 13 residues long. CDR1 and CDR2 from the germline V gene are SGHDT and YYEEEE. Trimming took off 0 bases at V and 4 bases at J, with 6 bases between the two ends. The gene calls are TRBV5-6 and TRBJ2-3, with unresolved D. The source is an adult who was a healthcare worker with PCR-confirmed SARS-CoV-2 infection or an uninfected control (not recorded which). The sample was whole blood. The DNA of the CDR3 is TGTGCCAGCAGCTTGGTATTCTCAGATACGCAGTATTTT. Encoded protein: CASSLVFSDTQYF.